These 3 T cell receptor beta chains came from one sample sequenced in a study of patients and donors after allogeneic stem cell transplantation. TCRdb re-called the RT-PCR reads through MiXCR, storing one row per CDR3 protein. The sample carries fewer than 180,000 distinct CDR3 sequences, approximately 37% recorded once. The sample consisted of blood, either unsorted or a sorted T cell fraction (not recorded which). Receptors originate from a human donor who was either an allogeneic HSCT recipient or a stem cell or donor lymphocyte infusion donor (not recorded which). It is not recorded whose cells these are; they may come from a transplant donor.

CDR3 amino acids: CSVSGTQNNEQFF. The CDR3 DNA follows: TGCAGCGTTTCCGGGACCCAGAACAATGAGCAGTTCTTC. The chain carries TRBV29-1 and TRBJ2-1; D may be TRBD1 or TRBD2 (5 bases each). CDR3 length: 13 residues. Germline V gene data show CDR1 as SQVTM and CDR2 as ANQGSEA. V shed 5 bases and J shed 5 bases, with 13 bases lying between them.

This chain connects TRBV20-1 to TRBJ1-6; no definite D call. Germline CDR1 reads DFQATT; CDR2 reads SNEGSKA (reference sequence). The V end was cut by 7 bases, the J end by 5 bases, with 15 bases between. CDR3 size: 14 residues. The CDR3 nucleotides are TGCAGTGTTTATAAGGGCCAGGATAATTCACCCCTCCACTTT. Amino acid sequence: CSVYKGQDNSPLHF.

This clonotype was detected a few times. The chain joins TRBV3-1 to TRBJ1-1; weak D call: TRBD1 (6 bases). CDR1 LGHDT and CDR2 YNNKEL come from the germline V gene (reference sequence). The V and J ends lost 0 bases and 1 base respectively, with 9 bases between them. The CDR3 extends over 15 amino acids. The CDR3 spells CASSQDGGGNTEAFF. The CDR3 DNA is TGTGCCAGCAGCCAAGATGGAGGGGGGAACACTGAAGCTTTCTTT. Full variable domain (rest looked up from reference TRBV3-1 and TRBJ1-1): DTAVSQTPKYLVTQMGNDKSIKCEQNLGHDTMYWYKQDSKKFLKIMFSYNNKELIINETVPNRFSPKSPDKAHLNLHINSLELGDSAVYFCASSQDGGGNTEAFFGQGTRLTVV.